This T cell receptor (beta chain) appears in the sequencing data of a study of cytomegalovirus exposure and HLA in healthy donors. Across the study: Tens of millions of unique TCRs from HLA-typed donors were held in an early release of data.

The PCR made use of 60 Vbeta and 13 Jbeta primers. TCRdb keeps only in-frame clones here, not all; method: immunoSEQ multiplex PCR. The table includes some 67,000 clones, 85% to 90% detected once. This CDR3 region has 14 residues. Trimming removed 6 bases from V and 6 bases from J; junction bases left unmatched: 7. Germline V CDR1 and CDR2: SNHLY, FYNNEI. The clonotype was recovered from a woman younger than 45 in good health and CMV-seropositive. This chain uses TRBV2 with TRBJ2-7; 11 bases fit TRBD2. The sample taken for sequencing was PBMCs. CDR3 in DNA: TGTGCCAGCAGCCCCATAGCGGGAGGGGTCGAGCAGTACTTC. This codes for CASSPIAGGVEQYF.